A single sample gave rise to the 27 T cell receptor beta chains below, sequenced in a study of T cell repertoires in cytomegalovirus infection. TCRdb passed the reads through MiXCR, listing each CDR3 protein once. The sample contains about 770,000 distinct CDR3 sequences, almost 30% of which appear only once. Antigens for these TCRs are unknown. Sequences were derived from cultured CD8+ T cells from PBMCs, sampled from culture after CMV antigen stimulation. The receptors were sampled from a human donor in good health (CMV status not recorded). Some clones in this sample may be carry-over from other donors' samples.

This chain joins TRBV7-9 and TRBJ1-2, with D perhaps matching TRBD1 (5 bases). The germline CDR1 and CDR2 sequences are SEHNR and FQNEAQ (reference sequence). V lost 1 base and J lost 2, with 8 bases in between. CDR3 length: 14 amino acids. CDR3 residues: CASSLVDSNYGYTF. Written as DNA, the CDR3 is TGTGCCAGCAGCTTAGTTGACAGCAACTATGGCTACACCTTC.

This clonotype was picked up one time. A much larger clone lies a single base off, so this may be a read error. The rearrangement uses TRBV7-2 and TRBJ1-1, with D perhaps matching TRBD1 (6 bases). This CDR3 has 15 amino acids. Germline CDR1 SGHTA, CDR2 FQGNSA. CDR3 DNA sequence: TGTGCCAGCAGCTTAGACCCAGGTGGGGACACTGAAACTTTCTTT. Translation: CASSLDPGGDTETFF. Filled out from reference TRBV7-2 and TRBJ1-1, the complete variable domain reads GAGVSQSPSNKVTEKGKDVELRCDPISGHTALYWYRQSLGQGLEFLIYFQGNSAPDKSGLPSDRFSAERTGGSVSTLTIQRTQQEDSAVYLCASSLDPGGDTETFFGQGTRLTVV.

The CDR3 spells CASPNPIPGGLTDTQYF. The CDR3 bases are TGTGCCAGCCCTAACCCCATTCCGGGGGGGCTCACAGATACGCAGTATTTT. The gene calls are TRBV7-9 and TRBJ2-3, with 8 positions matching TRBD2. This CDR3 has 17 residues. Germline CDR1 reads SEHNR; CDR2 reads FQNEAQ (reference sequence). V lost 8 bases and J lost 2; bases outside the gene matches: 15.

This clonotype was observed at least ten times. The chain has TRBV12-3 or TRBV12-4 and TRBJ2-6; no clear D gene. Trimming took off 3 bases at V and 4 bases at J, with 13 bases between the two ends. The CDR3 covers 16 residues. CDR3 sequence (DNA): TGTGCCAGCAGTTTTTTGGTTCCTGGGGGGGCCAACGTCCTGACTTTC. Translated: CASSFLVPGGANVLTF.

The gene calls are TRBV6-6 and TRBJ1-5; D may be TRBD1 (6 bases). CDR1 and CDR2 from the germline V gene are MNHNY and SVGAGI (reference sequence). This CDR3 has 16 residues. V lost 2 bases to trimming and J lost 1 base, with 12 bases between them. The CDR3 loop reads CASSYGAQGSNQPQHF. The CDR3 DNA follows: TGTGCCAGCAGTTACGGGGCCCAGGGGAGCAATCAGCCCCAGCATTTT.

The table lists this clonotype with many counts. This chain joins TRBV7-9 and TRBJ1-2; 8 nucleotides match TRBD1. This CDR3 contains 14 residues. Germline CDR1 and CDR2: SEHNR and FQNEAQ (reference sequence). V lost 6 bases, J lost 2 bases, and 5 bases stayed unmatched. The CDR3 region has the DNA TGTGCCAGCAGGCACGGACAGGGCAACTATGGCTACACCTTC. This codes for CASRHGQGNYGYTF.

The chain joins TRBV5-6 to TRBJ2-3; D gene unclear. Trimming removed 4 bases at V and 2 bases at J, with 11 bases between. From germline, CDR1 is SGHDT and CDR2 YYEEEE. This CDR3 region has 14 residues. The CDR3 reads CASSTGRPTDTQYF. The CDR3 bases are TGTGCCAGCAGCACCGGGCGGCCCACAGATACGCAGTATTTT.

The CDR3, as DNA: TGCAGTGCTAGAGAAGCGGCCAGAGGCTACACCTTC. It codes for CSAREAARGYTF. The V and J genes are TRBV20-1 and TRBJ1-2; D remains ambiguous. The CDR3 runs to 12 residues. The V and J ends lost 0 bases and 8 bases respectively, with 10 bases between them. In germline, CDR1 is DFQATT, CDR2 SNEGSKA (reference sequence).

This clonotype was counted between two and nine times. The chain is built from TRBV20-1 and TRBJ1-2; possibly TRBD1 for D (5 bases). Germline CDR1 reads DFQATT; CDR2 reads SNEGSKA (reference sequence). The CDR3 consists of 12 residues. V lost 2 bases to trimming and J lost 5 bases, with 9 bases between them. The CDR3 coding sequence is TGCAGTGCTAGAACCAGGGTTTATGGCTACACCTTC. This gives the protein CSARTRVYGYTF.

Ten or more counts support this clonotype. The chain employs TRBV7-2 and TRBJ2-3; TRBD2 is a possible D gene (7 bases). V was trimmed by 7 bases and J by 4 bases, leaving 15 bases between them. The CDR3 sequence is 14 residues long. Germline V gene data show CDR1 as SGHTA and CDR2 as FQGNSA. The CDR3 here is CASTSLGGADTQYF. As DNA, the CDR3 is TGTGCCAGCACCAGCTTAGGGGGGGCAGATACGCAGTATTTT.

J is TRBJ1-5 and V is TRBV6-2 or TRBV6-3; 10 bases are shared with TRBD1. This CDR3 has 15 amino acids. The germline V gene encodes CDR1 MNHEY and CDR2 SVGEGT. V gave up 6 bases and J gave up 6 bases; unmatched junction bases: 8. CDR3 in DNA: TGTGCCAGCAGAGATCCGGGACAGGGGCGTCAGCCCCAGCATTTT. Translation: CASRDPGQGRQPQHF.

The CDR3 DNA is TGTGCCAGCAGCCAAGAGAACTTCGGGGATGAGCAGTTCTTC. As protein: CASSQENFGDEQFF. The chain links TRBV14 to TRBJ2-1; weak D call: TRBD2 (5 bases). Trimming stripped 0 bases from V and 8 bases from J, with 11 bases between. The CDR3 length is 14 residues. Per germline, CDR1 SGHDN and CDR2 FVKESK. Based on the CDR3 plus reference TRBV14 and TRBJ2-1, the full variable domain is EAGVTQFPSHSVIEKGQTVTLRCDPISGHDNLYWYRRVMGKEIKFLLHFVKESKQDESGMPNNRFLAERTGGTYSTLKVQPAELEDSGVYFCASSQENFGDEQFFGPGTRLTVL.

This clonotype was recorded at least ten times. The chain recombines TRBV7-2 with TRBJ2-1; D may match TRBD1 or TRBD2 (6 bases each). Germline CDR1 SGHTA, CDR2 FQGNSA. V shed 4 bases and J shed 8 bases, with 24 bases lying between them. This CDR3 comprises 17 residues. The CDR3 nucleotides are TGTGCCAGCAGCTCCCCAGACGAACCTGGAAGGGGGGATGAGCAGTTCTTC. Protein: CASSSPDEPGRGDEQFF. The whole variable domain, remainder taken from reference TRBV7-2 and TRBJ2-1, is GAGVSQSPSNKVTEKGKDVELRCDPISGHTALYWYRQSLGQGLEFLIYFQGNSAPDKSGLPSDRFSAERTGGSVSTLTIQRTQQEDSAVYLCASSSPDEPGRGDEQFFGPGTRLTVL.

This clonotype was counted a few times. The CDR3 region has the DNA TGTGCCAGTAGTATGTCCACTGGAAACACCATATATTTT. Encoded protein: CASSMSTGNTIYF. The J gene is TRBJ1-3, the V gene TRBV19, with D unclear. The CDR3 sequence is 13 residues long. Germline CDR1 and CDR2: LNHDA and SQIVND (reference sequence). The V and J ends lost 3 bases and 2 bases respectively, with 5 bases between them.

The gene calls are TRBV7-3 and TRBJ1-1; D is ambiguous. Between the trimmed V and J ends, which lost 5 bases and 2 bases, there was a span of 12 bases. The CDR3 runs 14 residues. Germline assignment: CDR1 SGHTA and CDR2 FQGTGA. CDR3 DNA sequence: TGTGCCAGCAGCCCCAGCGCCAGCAACACTGAAGCTTTCTTT. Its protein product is CASSPSASNTEAFF. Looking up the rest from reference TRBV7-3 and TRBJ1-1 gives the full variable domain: GAGVSQTPSNKVTEKGKYVELRCDPISGHTALYWYRQSLGQGPEFLIYFQGTGAADDSGLPNDRFFAVRPEGSVSTLKIQRTERGDSAVYLCASSPSASNTEAFFGQGTRLTVV.

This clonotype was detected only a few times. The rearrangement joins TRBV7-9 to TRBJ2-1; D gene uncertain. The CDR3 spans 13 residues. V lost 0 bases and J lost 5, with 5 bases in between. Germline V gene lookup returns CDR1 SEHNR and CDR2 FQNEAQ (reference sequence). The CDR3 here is CASSLAVNNEQFF. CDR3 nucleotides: TGTGCCAGCAGCTTAGCTGTTAACAATGAGCAGTTCTTC.

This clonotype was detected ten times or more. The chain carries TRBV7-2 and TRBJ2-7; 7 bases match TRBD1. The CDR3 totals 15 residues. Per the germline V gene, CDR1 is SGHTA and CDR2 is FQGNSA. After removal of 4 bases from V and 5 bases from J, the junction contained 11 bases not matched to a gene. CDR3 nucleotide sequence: TGTGCCAGCAGCTGTAGGGACAGCCCAGTCCACGAGCAGTACGTC. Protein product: CASSCRDSPVHEQYV.

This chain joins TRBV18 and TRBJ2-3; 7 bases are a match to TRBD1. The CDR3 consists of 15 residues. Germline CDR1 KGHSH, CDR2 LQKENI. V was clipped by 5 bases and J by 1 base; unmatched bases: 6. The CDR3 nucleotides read TGTGCCAGCTCATCCTCGGGACAGCGCACAGATACGCAGTATTTT. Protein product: CASSSSGQRTDTQYF.

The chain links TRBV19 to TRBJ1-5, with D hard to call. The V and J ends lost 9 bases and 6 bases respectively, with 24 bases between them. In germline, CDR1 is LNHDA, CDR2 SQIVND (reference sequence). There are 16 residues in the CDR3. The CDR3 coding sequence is TGTGCCAGCTGGACCCCTCAGCCGGGTATGACTCAGCCCCAGCATTTT. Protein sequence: CASWTPQPGMTQPQHF.

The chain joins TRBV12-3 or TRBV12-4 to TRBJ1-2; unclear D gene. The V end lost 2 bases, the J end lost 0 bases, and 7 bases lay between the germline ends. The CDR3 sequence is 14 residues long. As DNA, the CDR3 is TGTGCCAGCAGTTTATTAACAGCTAACTATGGCTACACCTTC. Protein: CASSLLTANYGYTF.

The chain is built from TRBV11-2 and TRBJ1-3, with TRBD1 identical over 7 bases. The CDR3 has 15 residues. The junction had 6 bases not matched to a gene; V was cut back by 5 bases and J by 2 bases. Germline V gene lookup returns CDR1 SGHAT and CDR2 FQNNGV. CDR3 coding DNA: TGTGCCAGCAGCCAAGTTGACAGGGCTGGAAACACCATATATTTT. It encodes CASSQVDRAGNTIYF.

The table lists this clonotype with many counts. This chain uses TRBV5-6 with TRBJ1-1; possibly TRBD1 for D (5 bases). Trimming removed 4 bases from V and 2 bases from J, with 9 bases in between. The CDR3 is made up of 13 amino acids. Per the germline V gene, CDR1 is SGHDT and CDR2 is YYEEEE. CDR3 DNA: TGTGCCAGCAGCCCCGACAGCAACACTGAAGCTTTCTTT. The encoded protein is CASSPDSNTEAFF.

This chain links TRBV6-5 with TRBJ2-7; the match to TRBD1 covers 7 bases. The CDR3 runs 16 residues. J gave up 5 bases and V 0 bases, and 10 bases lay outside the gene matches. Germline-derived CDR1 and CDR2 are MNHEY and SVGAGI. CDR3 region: CASSYSARGLDDEQYF. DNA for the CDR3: TGTGCCAGCAGTTACTCGGCCAGGGGGTTAGATGACGAGCAGTACTTC.

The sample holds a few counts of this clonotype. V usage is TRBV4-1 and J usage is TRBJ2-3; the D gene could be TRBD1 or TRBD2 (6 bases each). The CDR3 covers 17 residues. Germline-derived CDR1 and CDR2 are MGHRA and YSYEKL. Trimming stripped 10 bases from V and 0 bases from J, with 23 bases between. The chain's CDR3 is CATRVGLGGVSTDTQYF. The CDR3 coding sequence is TGCGCCACCAGGGTCGGGTTGGGGGGCGTGAGCACAGATACGCAGTATTTT.

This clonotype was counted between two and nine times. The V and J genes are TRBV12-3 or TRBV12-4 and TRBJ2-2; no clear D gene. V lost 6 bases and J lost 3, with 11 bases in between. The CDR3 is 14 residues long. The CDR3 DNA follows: TGTGCCAGCAGGGGCCCGCCTGACACCGGGGAGCTGTTTTTT. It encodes CASRGPPDTGELFF.

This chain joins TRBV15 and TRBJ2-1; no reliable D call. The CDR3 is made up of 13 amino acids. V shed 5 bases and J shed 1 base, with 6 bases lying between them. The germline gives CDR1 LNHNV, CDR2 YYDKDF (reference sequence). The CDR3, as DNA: TGTGCCACCAGCGCCCTGTCCTACAATGAGCAGTTCTTC. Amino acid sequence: CATSALSYNEQFF.

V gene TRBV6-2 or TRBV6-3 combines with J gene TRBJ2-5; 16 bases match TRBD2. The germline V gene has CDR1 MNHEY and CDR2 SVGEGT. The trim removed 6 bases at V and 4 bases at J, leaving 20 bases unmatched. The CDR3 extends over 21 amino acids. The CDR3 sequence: CASSPPRPGLAGGIPRETQYF. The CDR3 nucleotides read TGTGCCAGCAGCCCACCCCGACCGGGACTAGCGGGGGGGATTCCAAGAGAGACCCAGTACTTC.